Shown below are 30 T cell receptor beta chains from a single sample sequenced in a study of T cells expressing NK-cell markers (dated by TCRdb to the early 2020s). The library was obtained by 5' RACE. Sequenced on an Illumina HiSeq 2000. TCRdb reprocessed the reads, and each CDR3 protein sequence is entered once, without DNA. The table for this sample records fewer than 550,000 distinct CDR3 sequences. Approximately 1.5% of the sample lies in the top ten. What was sequenced was blood T cells: a sorted CD56 or NKG2C T cell subset, CD4+ or CD8+ T cells, or bulk PBMC T cells (not recorded which). These receptor sequences come from a woman aged 45 to 65 in good health. Donor details come from another sample of the same person, matched by shared clones.

The V and J genes are TRBV10-1 and TRBJ2-5; absent DNA, TCRdb's TRBD1 call cannot be checked. The CDR3 loop spans 12 amino acids. Germline V gives CDR1 WNHNN, CDR2 SYGVQD (reference sequence). CDR3 protein: CASSTQGETQYF.

This chain connects TRBV6-1 to TRBJ1-6. The CDR3 contains 16 residues. Germline V gene data show CDR1 as MNHNS and CDR2 as SASEGT. The CDR3 sequence is CASSDYRPDRNSPLHF.

The rearrangement joins TRBV11-2 to TRBJ2-3; TCRdb's D call, TRBD1, is unchecked because there is no DNA. CDR1 and CDR2 from the germline V gene are SGHAT and FQNNGV. The CDR3 is 17 amino acids. CDR3 protein: CASSLGGGVFATDTQYF.

The V call is TRBV7-2, the J call TRBJ1-1. The germline gives CDR1 SGHTA, CDR2 FQGNSA. The CDR3 sequence is 13 residues long. CDR3 sequence reads: CASSLVTTMKAFF. Drawing the rest from reference TRBV7-2 and TRBJ1-1, the complete variable domain is GAGVSQSPSNKVTEKGKDVELRCDPISGHTALYWYRQSLGQGLEFLIYFQGNSAPDKSGLPSDRFSAERTGGSVSTLTIQRTQQEDSAVYLCASSLVTTMKAFFGQGTRLTVV.

V and J are TRBV7-6 and TRBJ1-4; TCRdb calls TRBD1, which cannot be checked without DNA. This CDR3 is 15 amino acids long. Germline V gene sequence: CDR1 SGHVS, CDR2 FNYEAQ. The CDR3 sequence: CASSLGTGGNEKLFF. Combining the CDR3 with reference TRBV7-6 and TRBJ1-4 gives the whole variable domain GAGVSQSPRYKVTKRGQDVALRCDPISGHVSLYWYRQALGQGPEFLTYFNYEAQQDKSGLPNDRFSAERPEGSISTLTIQRTEQRDSAMYRCASSLGTGGNEKLFFGSGTQLSVL.

The V gene is TRBV14, the J gene TRBJ2-7; the TCRdb D gene call, TRBD1, has no DNA to confirm it. This CDR3 has 13 amino acids. CDR1 and CDR2 from the germline V gene are SGHDN and FVKESK. CDR3 residues: CASSQLGGGEQYF.

The chain uses TRBV5-1 and TRBJ2-3. Germline CDR1 is SGHRS and CDR2 is YFSETQ. This CDR3 has 15 amino acids. The chain's CDR3 is CASSSVAASTDTQYF.

The chain carries TRBV12-3 or TRBV12-4 and TRBJ1-4; TCRdb outputs TRBD1, but without DNA this stays unchecked. The CDR3 length is 15 residues. The CDR3 sequence is CASSLGDATNEKLFF.

This sequence joins TRBV5-6 and TRBJ1-2. CDR1 is SGHDT and CDR2 is YYEEEE in the germline V gene. This CDR3 is 15 amino acids long. The CDR3 spells CASSPGVSANYGYTF.

The rearrangement joins TRBV4-1 to TRBJ2-1. The CDR3 sequence is 13 residues long. CDR1 and CDR2 from the germline V gene are MGHRA and YSYEKL. This chain's CDR3 is CASSQDRWTLLFF.

This rearrangement joins TRBV5-1 to TRBJ1-1; TCRdb returns TRBD1, unconfirmable since there is no DNA. The CDR3 spans 11 residues. Germline CDR1 reads SGHRS; CDR2 reads YFSETQ. CDR3: CASRAGGKAFF.

The rearrangement joins TRBV15 to TRBJ1-1; the D gene TCRdb calls, TRBD1, cannot be checked with no DNA. The CDR3 has 15 amino acids. In germline, CDR1 is LNHNV, CDR2 YYDKDF (reference sequence). CDR3 residues: CATSKGTGGNTEAFF.

The rearrangement joins TRBV11-2 to TRBJ2-7; TCRdb indicates TRBD2, and absent DNA this call remains unverified. The CDR3 extends over 13 amino acids. The V gene's germline CDR1 is SGHAT and CDR2 FQNNGV. The CDR3 loop is CASSWLAGGEQYF.

This sequence joins TRBV29-1 and TRBJ2-7; as DNA is missing, the TRBD1 call by TCRdb cannot be tested. The CDR3 is 12 residues long. Germline-derived CDR1 and CDR2 are SQVTM and ANQGSEA. The CDR3 reads CSFRDSYTEQYF.

The genes are TRBV4-2 and TRBJ2-2; with no DNA, the TCRdb D assignment of TRBD2 cannot be verified. The CDR3 has 17 residues. The germline V gene has CDR1 LGHNA and CDR2 YNFKEQ. The CDR3 protein is CASSQEVGGSYTGELFF.

The V call is TRBV14, the J call TRBJ2-6; as DNA is missing, the TRBD1 call by TCRdb cannot be tested. Germline V gene lookup returns CDR1 SGHDN and CDR2 FVKESK. CDR3 size: 21 residues. CDR3 protein: CASNQDGTGRESSSGANVLTF.

This chain connects TRBV9 to TRBJ2-7; the D call from TCRdb, TRBD2, cannot be confirmed without DNA. The CDR3 loop spans 15 amino acids. In germline, CDR1 is SGDLS, CDR2 YYNGEE. CDR3: CASSVGPSGAYEQYF.

The chain has TRBV20-1 and TRBJ2-1; TCRdb calls TRBD1, which cannot be checked without DNA. This CDR3 has 14 residues. Per germline, CDR1 DFQATT and CDR2 SNEGSKA (reference sequence). This CDR3 is CSAEPGEKRNEQFF.

The rearrangement links TRBV19 to TRBJ2-5; lacking DNA, the TRBD1 call made by TCRdb goes unchecked. CDR1 is LNHDA, CDR2 SQIVND, per germline (reference sequence). The CDR3 covers 14 residues. The CDR3: CASSVRDYQETQYF. The full variable domain, completed using reference TRBV19 and TRBJ2-5, is DGGITQSPKYLFRKEGQNVTLSCEQNLNHDAMYWYRQDPGQGLRLIYYSQIVNDFQKGDIAEGYSVSREKKESFPLTVTSAQKNPTAFYLCASSVRDYQETQYFGPGTRLLVL.

This rearrangement joins TRBV20-1 to TRBJ2-5; there is no DNA to check the TCRdb D call of TRBD2. Per the germline V gene, CDR1 is DFQATT and CDR2 is SNEGSKA (reference sequence). This CDR3 contains 15 residues. The CDR3 sequence is CSASRRGGLEETQYF.

V gene TRBV6-6 combines with J gene TRBJ2-7; checking the TCRdb D call of TRBD1 is not possible without DNA. There are 14 residues in the CDR3. Germline values: CDR1 MNHNY, CDR2 SVGAGI (reference sequence). The CDR3 loop is CASSFRDHSYEQYF.

The chain is built from TRBV7-2 and TRBJ2-1. This CDR3 has 16 residues. CDR1 SGHTA and CDR2 FQGNSA come from the germline V gene. CDR3 amino acids: CASSLTTGSSYNEQFF.

The chain joins TRBV27 to TRBJ2-1; the TCRdb call, TRBD2, lacks DNA for checking. Germline CDR1 reads MNHEY; CDR2 reads SMNVEV (reference sequence). The CDR3 covers 12 residues. CDR3 amino acids: CASSPAGGEQFF.

The chain couples TRBV5-1 to TRBJ2-2; TCRdb indicates TRBD1, and absent DNA this call remains unverified. Germline V gene lookup returns CDR1 SGHRS and CDR2 YFSETQ. The CDR3 has 18 amino acids. This chain's CDR3 is CASSKLPAGTANTGELFF. Full variable domain (outside the CDR3, taken from reference TRBV5-1 and TRBJ2-2): KAGVTQTPRYLIKTRGQQVTLSCSPISGHRSVSWYQQTPGQGLQFLFEYFSETQRNKGNFPGRFSGRQFSNSRSEMNVSTLELGDSALYLCASSKLPAGTANTGELFFGEGSRLTVL.

This rearrangement joins TRBV4-1 to TRBJ2-3; TCRdb's D gene call, TRBD1, goes unchecked for lack of DNA. The CDR3 is made up of 15 amino acids. Germline V gene lookup returns CDR1 MGHRA and CDR2 YSYEKL. The CDR3 protein is CASSQGGVSTDTQYF.

This sequence joins TRBV9 and TRBJ2-1; TCRdb returns TRBD2, unconfirmable since there is no DNA. CDR1 is SGDLS, CDR2 YYNGEE, per germline. The CDR3 totals 15 residues. The CDR3 reads CASSYSGRAYNEQFF.

The V and J genes are TRBV4-1 and TRBJ2-5; the D call of TRBD1 rests on TCRdb alone, since no DNA is present to check it. Germline values: CDR1 MGHRA, CDR2 YSYEKL. This CDR3 is built from 15 residues. CDR3 protein: CASSHRQGAGETQYF.

The rearrangement uses TRBV5-1 and TRBJ2-3; with no DNA, the TCRdb D assignment of TRBD2 cannot be verified. This CDR3 region has 17 residues. Germline CDR1 is SGHRS and CDR2 is YFSETQ. The CDR3 sequence: CASSLFTSGSRADTQYF.

V is TRBV28 and J is TRBJ2-7. The CDR3 length is 14 residues. Per the germline V gene, CDR1 is MDHEN and CDR2 is SYDVKM. The CDR3 is CASTHSGRAYEQYF.

This rearrangement joins TRBV7-6 to TRBJ2-2; without DNA, the TCRdb call of TRBD2 cannot be checked. The germline V gene has CDR1 SGHVS and CDR2 FNYEAQ. The CDR3 runs to 16 residues. CDR3 in amino acids: CASTSPGLVSAGELFF. Complete variable domain (other parts from reference TRBV7-6 and TRBJ2-2): GAGVSQSPRYKVTKRGQDVALRCDPISGHVSLYWYRQALGQGPEFLTYFNYEAQQDKSGLPNDRFSAERPEGSISTLTIQRTEQRDSAMYRCASTSPGLVSAGELFFGEGSRLTVL.